Presented here are 30 T cell receptor beta chains from one specimen sequenced in a study of blood T cell repertoires in COVID-19. Profiling relied on immunoSEQ multiplex PCR, and the TCRdb table lists in-frame clones only, not all of them. The sample has about 360,000 clones, about 89% seen once. Specimen: PBMCs or T cells enriched from blood (not recorded which). The receptors were sampled from a man aged 30-40 years who had recovered from COVID-19.

The chain recombines TRBV5-1 with TRBJ2-5; D might be TRBD2 (5 bases). V lost 2 bases and J 7 bases, leaving 9 bases between the germline ends. CDR3 size: 12 residues. CDR1 is SGHRS and CDR2 is YFSETQ in the germline V gene. The CDR3 nucleotides read TGCGCCAGCAGCTTCGAGGAGGCGACCCAGTACTTC. Its translation: CASSFEEATQYF.

This clone turned up a few times. This chain connects TRBV9 to TRBJ2-7, with 10 bases lining up with TRBD1. The germline CDR1 and CDR2 sequences are SGDLS and YYNGEE. The CDR3 extends over 14 amino acids. V trimming: 4 bases; J trimming: 2 bases; junction bases outside the gene matches: 3. This CDR3 reads CASSIGTGAYEQYF. CDR3 sequence (DNA): TGTGCCAGCAGCATCGGGACAGGGGCCTACGAGCAGTACTTC. Variable domain in full (rest from reference TRBV9 and TRBJ2-7): DSGVTQTPKHLITATGQRVTLRCSPRSGDLSVYWYQQSLDQGLQFLIQYYNGEERAKGNILERFSAQQFPDLHSELNLSSLELGDSALYFCASSIGTGAYEQYFGPGTRLTVT.

The chain recombines TRBV2 with TRBJ2-3; D is perhaps TRBD2 (5 bases). Germline loops: CDR1 SNHLY, CDR2 FYNNEI. CDR3 size: 16 residues. Trimming left V 0 bases short and J 3 bases short, with 13 bases between. CDR3 sequence: CASSEAKGGQTDTQYF. The CDR3 DNA reads as TGTGCCAGCAGTGAAGCAAAAGGAGGTCAGACAGATACGCAGTATTTT.

The rearrangement links TRBV5-1 to TRBJ2-5; 8 bases align to TRBD1. Germline CDR1 reads SGHRS; CDR2 reads YFSETQ. This CDR3 comprises 14 residues. V was clipped by 5 bases and J by 3 bases; unmatched bases: 6. CDR3 sequence (DNA): TGCGCCAGCAGTTTTCAGGGGGCGGAAGAGACCCAGTACTTC. It encodes CASSFQGAEETQYF.

V usage is TRBV2 and J usage is TRBJ1-2, with TRBD1 as a possible D gene (5 bases). The V gene lost 7 bases and the J gene lost 5 bases, with 14 bases spanning the gap. The CDR3 spans 13 residues. Germline CDR1 and CDR2: SNHLY and FYNNEI. Written as DNA, the CDR3 is TGTGCCAGCATCCGGAACAGGCGATATGGCTACACCTTC. Translated: CASIRNRRYGYTF.

V is TRBV2 and J is TRBJ1-1, with 8 bases lining up with TRBD1. Germline CDR1 is SNHLY and CDR2 is FYNNEI. J lost 5 bases, V lost 3 bases, and 8 bases had no gene match. CDR3 size: 15 residues. The CDR3 protein is CASSESVTGVTEAFF. The CDR3 bases are TGTGCCAGCAGTGAGAGCGTGACAGGGGTAACTGAAGCTTTCTTT.

The gene calls are TRBV6-2 or TRBV6-3 and TRBJ2-7; no clear D gene. Germline CDR1 MNHEY, CDR2 SVGEGT. The CDR3 contains 13 residues. With 6 bases removed from V and 2 bases from J, the gap between germline ends came to 11 bases. As DNA, the CDR3 is TGTGCCAGCAGCCCCCGGTTCACCTACGAGCAGTACTTC. This gives the protein CASSPRFTYEQYF.

The V gene is TRBV13, the J gene TRBJ2-7, with 13 nucleotides matching TRBD2. Looked up from germline, CDR1 is PRHDT and CDR2 is FYEKMQ (reference sequence). V was pared by 5 bases and J by 1 base, with 5 bases of the junction left unmatched. The CDR3 is 16 amino acids. The CDR3 spells CASSERGLAGSYEQYF. The CDR3 DNA follows: TGTGCCAGCAGCGAGAGGGGACTAGCGGGGTCCTACGAGCAGTACTTC.

The count of this clone is one. This chain links TRBV7-9 with TRBJ1-2; D possibly corresponds to TRBD1 (6 bases). The CDR3 extends over 11 amino acids. V was cut by 5 bases and J by 10 bases, with 11 bases left in between. Germline CDR1 is SEHNR and CDR2 is FQNEAQ (reference sequence). The CDR3 DNA reads TGTGCCAGCAGCCCCTCAGGGGACTACACCTTC. Protein product: CASSPSGDYTF.

This clone has just one count. This chain links TRBV2 with TRBJ1-1; possibly TRBD1 for D (5 bases). The CDR3 is 14 amino acids. Trimming stripped 5 bases from V and 0 bases from J, with 10 bases between. CDR1 is SNHLY and CDR2 is FYNNEI in the germline V gene. DNA of the CDR3: TGTGCCAGCAGTCCGGACACCATGAACACTGAAGCTTTCTTT. Translating gives CASSPDTMNTEAFF.

This chain links TRBV5-1 with TRBJ1-2, with TRBD1 as a possible D gene (5 bases). The V and J ends lost 3 bases and 8 bases respectively, with 17 bases between them. This CDR3 has 14 amino acids. Germline lookup yields CDR1 SGHRS and CDR2 YFSETQ. The CDR3 DNA reads as TGCGCCAGCAGCTCATCAGGGCCTTACATGGGCTACACCTTC. Amino acids: CASSSSGPYMGYTF.

The rearrangement joins TRBV28 to TRBJ2-7; D perhaps matches TRBD1 (6 bases). Deletions cut 2 bases from V and 2 bases from J, with 16 bases between. The CDR3 spans 16 residues. CDR1 is MDHEN, CDR2 SYDVKM, per germline. CDR3 amino acids: CASSLRVGGVPYEQYF. CDR3 sequence (DNA): TGTGCCAGCAGTTTACGGGTAGGGGGTGTCCCCTACGAGCAGTACTTC. The complete variable domain, with remaining parts taken from reference TRBV28 and TRBJ2-7, reads DVKVTQSSRYLVKRTGEKVFLECVQDMDHENMFWYRQDPGLGLRLIYFSYDVKMKEKGDIPEGYSVSREKKERFSLILESASTNQTSMYLCASSLRVGGVPYEQYFGPGTRLTVT.

The chain carries TRBV7-9 and TRBJ1-3; D uncertain. This CDR3 region has 13 residues. Trimming stripped 4 bases from V and 8 bases from J, with 12 bases between. Germline CDR1 reads SEHNR; CDR2 reads FQNEAQ (reference sequence). DNA for the CDR3: TGTGCCAGCAGCTGGGCGATGGAAGACACCATATATTTT. Protein sequence: CASSWAMEDTIYF.

The chain joins TRBV29-1 to TRBJ2-5; 8 nucleotides match TRBD1. Germline assignment: CDR1 SQVTM and CDR2 ANQGSEA. CDR3 length: 12 residues. V shed 5 bases and J 4 bases; nucleotides not matched to a gene: 3. CDR3 protein: CSVRGQGETQYF. In DNA, the CDR3 is TGCAGCGTTCGCGGACAGGGAGAGACCCAGTACTTC.

The rearrangement links TRBV19 to TRBJ2-1; 8 bases are a match to TRBD1. V lost 4 bases, J lost 7 bases, and 6 bases stayed unmatched. Germline V gene sequence: CDR1 LNHDA, CDR2 SQIVND (reference sequence). The CDR3 has 14 residues. The chain's CDR3 is CASSTPGQVNEQFF. CDR3 in DNA: TGTGCCAGTAGTACGCCGGGACAGGTGAATGAGCAGTTCTTC.

The genes are TRBV14 and TRBJ1-1; no reliable D call. This CDR3 spans 14 amino acids. Germline V CDR1 and CDR2: SGHDN, FVKESK. Trimming took 3 bases from V and 1 from J, leaving 9 bases between them. The CDR3 loop reads CASSQTLRNTEAFF. The CDR3 DNA reads as TGTGCCAGCAGCCAGACTCTCAGGAACACTGAAGCTTTCTTT.

The CDR3: CASSDRGEGKLFF. The CDR3 region has the DNA TGTGCCAGCAGTGACAGGGGAGAGGGAAAACTGTTTTTT. The chain employs TRBV6-1 and TRBJ1-4; D possibly corresponds to TRBD1 (6 bases). The CDR3 totals 13 residues. The germline V and J ends were trimmed by 3 bases and 10 bases, with 12 bases remaining between them. Per the germline V gene, CDR1 is MNHNS and CDR2 is SASEGT.

The chain recombines TRBV10-2 with TRBJ2-7; TRBD2 might be the D (6 bases). CDR1 WSHSY and CDR2 SAAADI come from the germline V gene. The CDR3 has 15 amino acids. V was shortened by 2 bases and J by 1 base, with 12 bases between the two germline ends. The CDR3 DNA follows: TGCGCCAGCAGTGAGAAGGGGAGGAAGTCCTACGAGCAGTACTTC. This translates into CASSEKGRKSYEQYF.

The chain has TRBV18 and TRBJ1-3, with a weak D call TRBD1 (6 bases). This CDR3 is 14 amino acids long. The germline V gene encodes CDR1 KGHSH and CDR2 LQKENI. Trimming cost V 8 bases and J 0 bases, with 11 bases left between them. The CDR3 DNA is TGTGCCAGCACCACAGGGAACTCTGGAAACACCATATATTTT. This encodes CASTTGNSGNTIYF.

This sequence joins TRBV19 and TRBJ2-5; 10 bases are a match to TRBD2. J gave up 2 bases and V 3 bases, and 6 bases lay outside the gene matches. CDR3 length equals 16 residues. Germline CDR1 and CDR2: LNHDA and SQIVND (reference sequence). The CDR3, as DNA: TGTGCCAGTAGTATTGTGGTAGCGGGGGGACAAGAGACCCAGTACTTC. This encodes CASSIVVAGGQETQYF.

The chain recombines TRBV30 with TRBJ2-2, with TRBD1 matching 9 bases. J gave up 3 bases and V 4 bases, and 6 bases lay outside the gene matches. The germline V gene has CDR1 GTSNPN and CDR2 SVGIG (reference sequence). This CDR3 is built from 15 residues. DNA of the CDR3: TGTGCCTGGATAGGGGACAGGGAGGACACCGGGGAGCTGTTTTTT. Encoded protein: CAWIGDREDTGELFF.

V gene TRBV11-2 combines with J gene TRBJ1-5; D is possibly TRBD1 (5 bases). The V end lost 4 bases, the J end lost 4 bases, and 8 bases lay between the germline ends. This CDR3 contains 13 residues. Per germline, CDR1 SGHAT and CDR2 FQNNGV. The CDR3 bases are TGTGCCAGCAGCTGGGGGGAGAATCAGCCCCAGCATTTT. Translation gives CASSWGENQPQHF. Full variable domain (missing parts from reference TRBV11-2 and TRBJ1-5): EAGVAQSPRYKIIEKRQSVAFWCNPISGHATLYWYQQILGQGPKLLIQFQNNGVVDDSQLPKDRFSAERLKGVDSTLKIQPAKLEDSAVYLCASSWGENQPQHFGDGTRLSIL.

This clone has only a few counts. The rearrangement joins TRBV7-8 to TRBJ1-4; D may be TRBD1 (5 bases). V lost 5 bases, J lost 8 bases, and 12 bases lay in between. Germline V gives CDR1 SGHVS, CDR2 FQNEAQ. This CDR3 has 13 amino acids. The CDR3 spells CASSRADNEKLFF. As DNA, the CDR3 is TGTGCCAGCAGCCGAGCGGACAACGAAAAACTGTTTTTT.

This rearrangement joins TRBV6-2 or TRBV6-3 to TRBJ1-3; maybe TRBD1 (6 bases). CDR1 is MNHEY and CDR2 is SVGEGT in the germline V gene. The CDR3 is made up of 14 amino acids. V lost 5 bases and J 1 base, leaving 9 bases between the germline ends. The CDR3 coding sequence is TGTGCCAGCAGTCAACAGGGTTCTGGAAACACCATATATTTT. Its protein product is CASSQQGSGNTIYF.

This chain joins TRBV6-5 and TRBJ1-5; 8 bases map to TRBD1. Germline CDR1 is MNHEY and CDR2 is SVGAGI. This CDR3 spans 15 amino acids. The J segment lost 1 base and the V segment lost 6 bases, leaving 5 bases of the junction unmatched. CDR3 DNA: TGTGCCAGCAGGCATGACAGGGGAAGCAATCAGCCCCAGCATTTT. Protein: CASRHDRGSNQPQHF.

The V and J genes are TRBV12-3 or TRBV12-4 and TRBJ2-7; D not resolved. This CDR3 contains 13 residues. Trimming took off 1 base at V and 3 bases at J, with 7 bases between the two ends. CDR3 protein: CASSLVNGYEQYF. CDR3 DNA sequence: TGTGCCAGCAGTTTAGTAAACGGCTACGAGCAGTACTTC.

The rearrangement links TRBV21-1 to TRBJ1-3; the table gives TRBD1 as D, unverified against the DNA. TRBV21-1 is assigned pseudogene status. This CDR3 comprises 14 residues. The CDR3 sequence is CASTTQGAVNTIYF. The CDR3 bases are TGTGCCAGCACCACTCAGGGGGCTGTAAACACCATATATTTT.

This chain links TRBV7-6 with TRBJ2-2; 9 bases are a match to TRBD2. Germline values: CDR1 SGHVS, CDR2 FNYEAQ. The V and J ends lost 5 bases and 8 bases, in that order; junction bases with no gene match: 18. The CDR3 is made up of 18 amino acids. The CDR3 reads CASSPTSRGSGGSGELFF. The CDR3 nucleotides read TGTGCCAGCAGCCCTACTTCCCGCGGTAGCGGGGGTAGTGGGGAGCTGTTTTTT.

The V and J genes are TRBV15 and TRBJ1-4; the D is unclear. Between the trimmed V and J ends, which lost 9 bases and 4 bases, there was a span of 18 bases. Germline V gives CDR1 LNHNV, CDR2 YYDKDF (reference sequence). This CDR3 has 15 residues. CDR3 region: CATSGFAINNEKLFF. In DNA form, the CDR3 reads TGTGCCACGTCGGGATTCGCAATTAATAATGAAAAACTGTTTTTT.

This sequence joins TRBV10-3 and TRBJ2-5; 8 nucleotides match TRBD1. The CDR3 extends over 15 amino acids. V lost 6 bases, J lost 5 bases, and 11 bases stayed unmatched. Germline-derived CDR1 and CDR2 are ENHRY and SYGVKD. The CDR3 protein is CAISDTGGMLETQYF. The CDR3 DNA reads TGTGCCATCAGCGATACAGGGGGGATGCTGGAGACCCAGTACTTC.